This T cell receptor (beta chain) was sequenced for a study of T cells after yellow fever vaccination. Looking at the study overall: Preparing low-cell-number fractions relied on SMART-Seq v4 Ultra Low Input.

This clonotype was observed many times. What it recognizes is unknown. Germline CDR1 reads SNHLY; CDR2 reads FYNNEI. V was cut by 3 bases and J by 9 bases, with 7 bases left in between. The CDR3 loop spans 11 amino acids. TCRdb recomputed calls from the 5' RACE reads with MiXCR, one row per CDR3 protein. Of about 580,000 distinct CDR3 sequences in the sample, roughly a sixth were seen once. Findings and caveats of the study: Clonotype sharing between CD4 and CD8 compartments was small. Reappearing after the booster were most of the clones from primary vaccination (less than 98% CD4, approximately 86% CD8).

Sequencing used PBMCs, obtained 4 to 5 days after the first yellow fever vaccination. This TCR derives from a young man who received the YFV17D yellow fever vaccine. The chain is built from TRBV2 and TRBJ2-3; D remains ambiguous. CDR3: CASSDRGTQYF. CDR3 in DNA: TGTGCCAGCAGTGACCGTGGGACGCAGTATTTT. Drawing the rest from reference TRBV2 and TRBJ2-3, the complete variable domain is EPEVTQTPSHQVTQMGQEVILRCVPISNHLYFYWYRQILGQKVEFLVSFYNNEISEKSEIFDDQFSVERPDGSNFTLKIRSTKLEDSAMYFCASSDRGTQYFGPGTRLTVL.